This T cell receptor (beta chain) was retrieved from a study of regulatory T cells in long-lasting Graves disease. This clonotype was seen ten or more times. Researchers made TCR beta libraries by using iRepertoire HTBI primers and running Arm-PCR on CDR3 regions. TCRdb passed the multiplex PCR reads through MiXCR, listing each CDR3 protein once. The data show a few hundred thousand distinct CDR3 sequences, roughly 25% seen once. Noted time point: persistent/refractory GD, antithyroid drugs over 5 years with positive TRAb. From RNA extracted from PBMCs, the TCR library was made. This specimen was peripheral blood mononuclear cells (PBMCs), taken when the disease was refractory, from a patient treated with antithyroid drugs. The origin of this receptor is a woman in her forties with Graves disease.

The CDR3 spells CASRRDIVNSNQPQHF. In DNA form, the CDR3 reads TGTGCCAGCAGGCGGGACATCGTAAATAGCAATCAGCCCCAGCATTTT. The rearrangement links TRBV2 to TRBJ1-5; TRBD1 is a possible D gene (6 bases). Germline V gene data show CDR1 as SNHLY and CDR2 as FYNNEI. V lost 6 bases and J lost 0, with 15 bases in between. The CDR3 sequence is 16 residues long.